This TCR beta chain was profiled in a study of Ad26.COV2.S vaccination and SARS-CoV-2 variants. The treatment: some 20 received Ad26.COV2.S at low or high dose, single or two shots; 5 received placebo; per-sample allocation not given. Samples were taken on day 63 after the first vaccine or placebo injection. The J segment lost 3 bases and the V segment lost 4 bases, leaving 4 bases of the junction unmatched. The CDR3 runs to 15 residues. CDR1 and CDR2 from the germline V gene are SGHDT and YYEEEE. Regarding the study as a whole: Breadth, reportedly substantial, characterized the spike-specific CD8+ and CD4+ T cell responses after vaccination.

The method was immunoSEQ multiplex PCR; TCRdb's version includes in-frame clones alone and lacks a portion of them. Here the sample spans about 350,000 clones, roughly 89% being singletons. On this clone: The antigen remains unidentified.

The source is a person aged 18-60 years who received the Ad26.COV2.S COVID-19 vaccine or a placebo. The specimen was peripheral blood, collected in a trial of Ad26.COV2.S vaccine versus placebo. The chain is built from TRBV5-6 and TRBJ2-6, with TRBD1 matching over 7 bases. For the CDR3, the DNA is TGTGCCAGCAGCGTGCAGGGGGATGGGGCCAACGTCCTGACTTTC. It yields the protein CASSVQGDGANVLTF. The full variable domain, rest sourced from reference TRBV5-6 and TRBJ2-6, is DAGVTQSPTHLIKTRGQQVTLRCSPKSGHDTVSWYQQALGQGPQFIFQYYEEEERQRGNFPDRFSGHQFPNYSSELNVNALLLGDSALYLCASSVQGDGANVLTFGAGSRLTVL.